This paragraph reports one T cell receptor beta chain. The sample comes from a study of blood T cell repertoires in COVID-19. Only in-frame clones appear in the TCRdb table, and some are missing; sequencing was by immunoSEQ multiplex PCR. There are tens of thousands of clones in the sample; over 75% occur only once, and around 13% lies in the top ten. Germline V gene data show CDR1 as KGHSH and CDR2 as LQKENI. There are 19 residues in the CDR3. V shed 6 bases, J shed 4 bases, and the junction held 20 bases outside the gene matches. This clonotype originated in an older woman with acute or convalescent COVID-19. The sample was peripheral blood. The rearrangement links TRBV18 to TRBJ1-4; 7 bases are shared with TRBD1. DNA for the CDR3: TGTGCCAGCTCGCCTCAGGGGATAAGAGGGGGCGACCTTAATGAAAAACTGTTTTTT. This gives the protein CASSPQGIRGGDLNEKLFF.